This T cell receptor beta chain was found in a study of cytomegalovirus exposure and HLA in healthy donors. It was with 60 Vbeta and 13 Jbeta primers that the PCR ran. TCRdb keeps only in-frame clones here, not all; method: immunoSEQ multiplex PCR. The sample holds about 170,000 clones, 60% to 80% seen once. The CDR3 totals 13 residues. V shed 6 bases and J shed 5 bases, with 13 bases lying between them. CDR1 and CDR2 (germline): MNHNS, SASEGT. This sequence joins TRBV6-1 and TRBJ1-2; a possible D gene is TRBD1 (5 bases). What was sequenced was PBMCs. The TCR sequence derives from a woman between 45 and 65 years old in good health and CMV-seropositive. The CDR3 reads CASRDGGSYGYTF. In DNA, the CDR3 is TGTGCCAGCAGGGACGGGGGTTCGTATGGCTACACCTTC.